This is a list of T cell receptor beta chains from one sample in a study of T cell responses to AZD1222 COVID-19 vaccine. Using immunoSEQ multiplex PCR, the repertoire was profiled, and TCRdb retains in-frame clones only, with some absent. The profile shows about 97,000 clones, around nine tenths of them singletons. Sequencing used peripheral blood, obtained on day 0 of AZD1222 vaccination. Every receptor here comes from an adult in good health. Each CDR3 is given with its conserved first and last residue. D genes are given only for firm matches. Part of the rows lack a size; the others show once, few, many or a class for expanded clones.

CDR3: CASSLDRLSRETQYF; DNA: TGCGCCAGCAGCTTGGACAGGCTAAGCCGGGAGACCCAGTACTTC; D: -; V: TRBV5-1; size: -; J: TRBJ2-5
CDR3: CASSFAGGDEQFF; DNA: TGTGCCAGCAGCTTTGCAGGGGGCGATGAGCAGTTCTTC; D: TRBD1; V: TRBV7-3; size: few; J: TRBJ2-1
CDR3: CASSFNQPQHF; DNA: TGTGCCAGCAGCTTCAATCAGCCCCAGCATTTT; D: -; V: TRBV7-9; size: -; J: TRBJ1-5
CDR3: CASSIWGQGPSTDTQYF; DNA: TGTGCCAGTAGTATCTGGGGACAGGGTCCTAGCACAGATACGCAGTATTTT; D: TRBD1; V: TRBV19; size: -; J: TRBJ2-3
CDR3: CASSLQLAGGADTQYF; DNA: TGCGCCAGCAGCTTGCAACTAGCGGGAGGGGCAGATACGCAGTATTTT; D: TRBD2; V: TRBV5-1; size: once; J: TRBJ2-3
CDR3: CASSVETGGGTQYF; DNA: TGTGCCAGCAGCGTAGAAACCGGGGGCGGTACGCAGTATTTT; D: -; V: TRBV9; size: -; J: TRBJ2-3
CDR3: CASSYSGRSSYEQYF; DNA: TGTGCCAGCAGTTACTCCGGACGGAGCTCCTACGAGCAGTACTTC; D: -; V: TRBV6-5; size: -; J: TRBJ2-7
CDR3: CASSLRGIRTDTQYF; DNA: TGTGCCAGCAGCCTTAGGGGGATTCGCACAGATACGCAGTATTTT; D: -; V: TRBV7-8; size: -; J: TRBJ2-3
CDR3: CASSPASRPTNEKLFF; DNA: TGTGCCAGCTCACCGGCTTCCCGCCCAACTAATGAAAAACTGTTTTTT; D: -; V: TRBV18; size: few; J: TRBJ1-4
CDR3: CASSDDSADTQYF; DNA: TGTGCCAGCAGTGACGACTCGGCAGATACGCAGTATTTT; D: -; V: TRBV6-4; size: few; J: TRBJ2-3
CDR3: CASSRGGQFHEQFF; DNA: TGCGCCAGCAGCAGGGGAGGGCAGTTCCATGAGCAGTTCTTC; D: TRBD2; V: TRBV5-1; size: -; J: TRBJ2-1
CDR3: CASSYSDSPLHF; DNA: TGTGCCAGCAGTTACTCAGATTCACCCCTCCACTTT; D: -; V: TRBV6-5; size: -; J: TRBJ1-6
CDR3: CASSSLTGSSYNEQFF; DNA: TGTGCCAGCAGTTCGCTGACAGGGAGCTCCTACAATGAGCAGTTCTTC; D: TRBD1; V: TRBV6-6; size: -; J: TRBJ2-1
CDR3: CASSPRADGGNTIYF; DNA: TGTGCCAGCAGTCCCAGGGCAGACGGTGGAAACACCATATATTTT; D: -; V: TRBV6-6; size: -; J: TRBJ1-3
CDR3: CATRTTRRNTEAFF; DNA: TGTGCCACCAGAACTACCAGGCGGAACACTGAAGCTTTCTTT; D: -; V: TRBV27; size: -; J: TRBJ1-1
CDR3: CASSLSRVHTSPLHF; DNA: TGCGCCAGCAGTTTATCCCGGGTCCATACTTCACCCCTCCACTTT; D: -; V: TRBV4-3; size: -; J: TRBJ1-6
CDR3: CACPSLGELFF; DNA: TGTGCCTGCCCGTCCCTCGGGGAGCTGTTTTTT; D: -; V: TRBV30; size: -; J: TRBJ2-2
CDR3: CASASGRNYNEQFF; DNA: TGTGCCAGCGCTAGCGGGAGGAACTACAATGAGCAGTTCTTC; D: TRBD2; V: TRBV2; size: once; J: TRBJ2-1
CDR3: CASRQDGNYGYTF; DNA: TGTGCCAGCCGTCAGGACGGGAACTATGGCTACACCTTC; D: -; V: TRBV6-5; size: -; J: TRBJ1-2
CDR3: CASSMGQGTPQHF; DNA: TGTGCCAGCAGCATGGGACAGGGGACGCCCCAGCATTTT; D: TRBD1; V: TRBV7-9; size: -; J: TRBJ1-5
CDR3: CASSRGQNYGYTF; DNA: TGTGCCAGCAGCCGCGGACAGAACTATGGCTACACCTTC; D: -; V: TRBV12-3/TRBV12-4; size: -; J: TRBJ1-2
CDR3: CASGIRLSGDTGELFF; DNA: TGTGCCAGCGGAATCAGACTCTCCGGGGACACCGGGGAGCTGTTTTTT; D: -; V: TRBV5-4; size: -; J: TRBJ2-2
CDR3: CASSTRLAGAEEQFF; DNA: TGTGCCAGCAGCACCCGACTAGCGGGGGCGGAAGAGCAGTTCTTC; D: TRBD2; V: TRBV9; size: -; J: TRBJ2-1
CDR3: CASSFGTNTEAFF; DNA: TGTGCCAGCAGCTTCGGGACGAACACTGAAGCTTTCTTT; D: -; V: TRBV7-9; size: -; J: TRBJ1-1
CDR3: CASSYFRGEQYF; DNA: TGTGCCAGCAGCTATTTCAGGGGGGAACAGTACTTC; D: -; V: TRBV2; size: -; J: TRBJ2-7
CDR3: CASSVKGTTEAFF; DNA: TGTGCCAGCAGCGTTAAGGGAACAACTGAAGCTTTCTTT; D: -; V: TRBV9; size: once; J: TRBJ1-1
CDR3: CASSQVNRGRGGYTF; DNA: TGCGCCAGCAGCCAAGTTAACAGGGGGCGCGGTGGCTACACCTTC; D: TRBD1; V: TRBV4-3; size: -; J: TRBJ1-2
CDR3: CASSQDVPAGVAFF; DNA: TGTGCCAGCAGCCAAGATGTTCCGGCAGGGGTGGCTTTCTTT; D: -; V: TRBV4-2; size: -; J: TRBJ1-1
CDR3: CASSETNTEAFF; DNA: TGTGCCAGCAGCGAGACGAACACTGAAGCTTTCTTT; D: -; V: TRBV7-8; size: -; J: TRBJ1-1
CDR3: CASSLGALSSYEQYF; DNA: TGTGCCAGCAGTTTGGGGGCGCTAAGCTCCTACGAGCAGTACTTC; D: -; V: TRBV27; size: -; J: TRBJ2-7
CDR3: CASSPGHGRGYGYTF; DNA: TGTGCCAGCAGCCCTGGGCATGGCAGGGGCTATGGCTACACCTTC; D: -; V: TRBV7-3; size: -; J: TRBJ1-2
CDR3: CASRASGQTFSGNTIYF; DNA: TGTGCCAGCAGGGCCTCGGGACAGACATTCTCTGGAAACACCATATATTTT; D: TRBD1; V: TRBV28; size: -; J: TRBJ1-3
CDR3: CASSSYSRDRPLWF; DNA: TGTGCCAGCAGCTCCTATAGCCGGGACAGACCTCTTTGGTTT; D: TRBD1; V: TRBV7-2; size: -; J: TRBJ1-5
CDR3: CASSIPRQPQHF; DNA: TGTGCCAGTAGTATACCGCGACAGCCCCAGCATTTT; D: -; V: TRBV19; size: -; J: TRBJ1-5
CDR3: CASSLAPPAEKLFF; DNA: TGTGCCAGCAGCTTAGCCCCCCCGGCAGAAAAACTGTTTTTT; D: -; V: TRBV11-1; size: -; J: TRBJ1-4
CDR3: CASSFPGQAYEQYF; DNA: TGTGCCAGCAGCTTCCCGGGACAGGCCTACGAGCAGTACTTC; D: TRBD1; V: TRBV7-2; size: -; J: TRBJ2-7
CDR3: CASSLGTGVTEAFF; DNA: TGTGCCAGCAGCTTAGGGACAGGGGTAACTGAAGCTTTCTTT; D: TRBD1; V: TRBV7-9; size: -; J: TRBJ1-1
CDR3: CASSSWGRRDSPLHF; DNA: TGTGCCAGCTCGTCTTGGGGTAGGAGAGATTCACCCCTCCACTTT; D: -; V: TRBV18; size: -; J: TRBJ1-6
CDR3: CASSLSYRGQGNTIYF; DNA: TGTGCCAGCAGCTTATCATACAGGGGGCAGGGAAACACCATATATTTT; D: TRBD1; V: TRBV7-2; size: -; J: TRBJ1-3
CDR3: CASSGTSETQYF; DNA: TGTGCCAGCAGTGGGACCTCAGAGACCCAGTACTTC; D: -; V: TRBV2; size: once; J: TRBJ2-5